Presented here are 4 T cell receptor beta chains from one specimen sequenced in a study of lung T cells in sarcoidosis with Löfgren's syndrome. Using its own MiXCR run on the reads, TCRdb lists one record per CDR3 protein. The sample has 58,000 or so distinct CDR3 sequences, over 20% seen once. The sample was CD4+ T cells from PBMCs. These receptors were collected from a human donor with sarcoidosis (Löfgren's syndrome or another form), or a control subject (not recorded which).

In regard to this clonotype: A much larger clone is a single base away; this may be a read error. CDR3 loop: CSARRRGASEKLFF. CDR3 nucleotides: TGCAGTGCTAGAAGACGGGGGGCATCTGAAAAACTGTTTTTT. The rearrangement joins TRBV20-1 to TRBJ1-4; possible D gene TRBD1, 6 bases. The CDR3 has 14 amino acids. Trimming pared 2 bases from V and 7 bases from J, leaving 14 bases between. Per germline, CDR1 DFQATT and CDR2 SNEGSKA (reference sequence).

The chain couples TRBV7-2 to TRBJ2-3; D could derive from TRBD1 or TRBD2 (6 bases each). Germline lookup yields CDR1 SGHTA and CDR2 FQGNSA. The CDR3 totals 14 residues. With 2 bases removed from V and 4 bases from J, the gap between germline ends came to 10 bases. CDR3 amino acids: CASSLSGAPDTQYF. CDR3 nucleotide sequence: TGTGCCAGCAGCTTATCGGGGGCCCCAGATACGCAGTATTTT.

This clonotype appeared a few times. The CDR3: CASSHSRDTQYF. Here the CDR3 DNA reads TGTGCCAGCAGCCACTCGAGAGATACGCAGTATTTT. This chain joins TRBV14 and TRBJ2-3; D is ambiguous. Trimming pared 3 bases from V and 5 bases from J, leaving 6 bases between. Germline assignment: CDR1 SGHDN and CDR2 FVKESK. CDR3 length: 12 amino acids.

This clonotype was seen many times. CDR3 protein: CASSILGAEAFF. In nucleotides, the CDR3 is TGTGCCAGCAGCATTCTTGGGGCTGAAGCTTTCTTT. The J gene is TRBJ1-1, the V gene TRBV7-2; D remains ambiguous. CDR1 is SGHTA, CDR2 FQGNSA, per germline. The V and J ends lost 5 bases and 6 bases respectively, with 10 bases between them. The CDR3 contains 12 residues.